Presented here are 28 T cell receptor beta chains from one specimen sequenced in a study of control samples from healthy donors and cancer patients (dated by TCRdb to about 2020). Libraries came from the immunoSEQ multiplex PCR assay. TCRdb stores this immuneACCESS table with in-frame sequences only. Part of the clones is absent; in the studies checked, under half of the shortfall reflects unresolved V genes, and no reason is known for the rest. In this sample the table shows fewer than 100,000 clones, more than 75% of which occur a single time. Jointly, the top ten make up 2% to 2.5% of the sample. The specimen was blood. Receptor source: a man aged 55 to 70 in good health.

The chain recombines TRBV29-1 with TRBJ2-5; TRBD1 matches 7 bases. The germline CDR1 and CDR2 sequences are SQVTM and ANQGSEA. The V segment lost 2 bases and the J segment 4 bases; nucleotides outside the gene matches: 4. The length of the CDR3 is 13 residues. The CDR3 loop reads CSVEPTGLETQYF. The CDR3 DNA reads TGCAGCGTTGAACCGACAGGGCTAGAGACCCAGTACTTC.

V gene TRBV7-8 combines with J gene TRBJ1-3; D uncertain. This CDR3 contains 14 residues. CDR1 and CDR2 (germline): SGHVS, FQNEAQ. The V and J ends lost 1 base and 3 bases respectively, with 7 bases between them. The CDR3: CASSLVPDGNTIYF. Here the CDR3 DNA reads TGTGCCAGCAGCTTAGTTCCAGATGGAAACACCATATATTTT.

The CDR3 reads CASGTGPDQPQHF. CDR3 DNA: TGTGCCAGCGGGACAGGGCCGGATCAGCCCCAGCATTTT. V gene TRBV12-3 or TRBV12-4 combines with J gene TRBJ1-5; 9 nucleotides line up with TRBD1. CDR3 length: 13 amino acids. Unmatched junction bases numbered 4, after V lost 8 bases and J lost 5 bases.

The chain links TRBV2 to TRBJ1-1, with no clear D. V was clipped by 3 bases and J by 8 bases, with 13 bases between them. This CDR3 has 13 amino acids. CDR1 SNHLY and CDR2 FYNNEI come from the germline V gene. CDR3 DNA sequence: TGTGCCAGCAGTGAGCGCCCGAGATTGGAAGCTTTCTTT. This sequence encodes CASSERPRLEAFF.

The J gene is TRBJ2-1, the V gene TRBV12-5; a possible D gene is TRBD2 (6 bases). V lost 0 bases, J lost 3 bases, and 12 bases lay in between. The length of the CDR3 is 16 residues. Germline CDR1 LGHNT, CDR2 FRNRAP. The CDR3 DNA follows: TGTGCTAGTGGTTTGGTAAAAGGACTATACTACAATGAGCAGTTCTTC. Its translation: CASGLVKGLYYNEQFF. The whole variable domain, filled in from reference TRBV12-5 and TRBJ2-1, reads DARVTQTPRHKVTEMGQEVTMRCQPILGHNTVFWYRQTMMQGLELLAYFRNRAPLDDSGMPKDRFSAEMPDATLATLKIQPSEPRDSAVYFCASGLVKGLYYNEQFFGPGTRLTVL.

This chain uses TRBV4-1 with TRBJ1-6; maybe TRBD1 (5 bases). V gave up 1 base and J gave up 9 bases, with 16 bases separating them. The V gene's germline CDR1 is MGHRA and CDR2 YSYEKL. The CDR3 extends over 16 amino acids. The CDR3 region is CASSQGWAERGSPLHF. CDR3 coding DNA: TGCGCCAGCAGCCAAGGTTGGGCGGAGAGGGGTTCACCCCTCCACTTT.

The V and J genes are TRBV4-1 and TRBJ2-1; D is possibly TRBD1 or TRBD2 (7 bases each). Germline-derived CDR1 and CDR2 are MGHRA and YSYEKL. The V gene lost 11 bases and the J gene lost 1 base, with 21 bases spanning the gap. This CDR3 is 16 amino acids long. The chain's CDR3 is CAFSRGGGSSYNEQFF. CDR3 DNA: TGCGCCTTCTCCAGGGGGGGCGGGTCTTCCTACAATGAGCAGTTCTTC.

This clone turned up a few times. The chain joins TRBV7-2 to TRBJ2-7; 8 bases match TRBD1. Germline V gene sequence: CDR1 SGHTA, CDR2 FQGNSA. This CDR3 is built from 14 residues. V trimming: 5 bases; J trimming: 3 bases; junction bases outside the gene matches: 6. CDR3 sequence (DNA): TGTGCCAGCAGCCCGCCTGGACAGGGCTACGAGCAGTACTTC. It translates to CASSPPGQGYEQYF.

The CDR3 region has the DNA TGCGCCAGCAGCTTGTCAGGGATCGTTATAGATACGCAGTATTTT. This codes for CASSLSGIVIDTQYF. J is TRBJ2-3 and V is TRBV5-1, with a possible D match to TRBD1 (5 bases). This CDR3 region has 15 residues. Germline loops: CDR1 SGHRS, CDR2 YFSETQ. V was trimmed by 1 base and J by 5 bases, leaving 14 bases between them.

The rearrangement links TRBV7-2 to TRBJ1-1; D is undetermined. Trimming shortened V by 0 bases and J by 5 bases, and 7 bases separated the two germline ends. The CDR3 length is 13 residues. Germline V gives CDR1 SGHTA, CDR2 FQGNSA. CDR3 amino acids: CASSLAERTEAFF. CDR3 DNA: TGTGCCAGCAGCTTAGCGGAAAGGACTGAAGCTTTCTTT.

The rearrangement uses TRBV6-4 and TRBJ2-3; TRBD1 aligns across 7 bases. Germline loops: CDR1 MRHNA, CDR2 SNTAGT. The length of the CDR3 is 15 residues. Trimming at V came to 6 bases and at J to 0 bases, leaving 6 bases not matched to a gene. CDR3 DNA sequence: TGTGCCAGCAGCCGACAGGGTGGGAGCACAGATACGCAGTATTTT. Protein sequence: CASSRQGGSTDTQYF.

The V call is TRBV5-1, the J call TRBJ1-1; 7 nucleotides agree with TRBD1. CDR3 length equals 14 residues. The V segment lost 7 bases and the J segment 0 bases; nucleotides outside the gene matches: 6. The V gene's germline CDR1 is SGHRS and CDR2 YFSETQ. The CDR3 sequence is CASHRGSMNTEAFF. CDR3 bases: TGCGCCAGCCACAGGGGAAGCATGAACACTGAAGCTTTCTTT.

The rearrangement uses TRBV10-3 and TRBJ2-3; 11 nucleotides align to TRBD2. V shed 3 bases and J 2 bases; nucleotides not matched to a gene: 7. CDR1 and CDR2 (germline): ENHRY, SYGVKD. This CDR3 region has 17 residues. The CDR3 DNA reads as TGTGCCATCAGTGAAGGACTAGCGGGTTCCTTCACAGATACGCAGTATTTT. Residues: CAISEGLAGSFTDTQYF.

The rearrangement links TRBV18 to TRBJ1-6; D is unclear. CDR3 length: 13 amino acids. Trimming cost V 0 bases and J 9 bases, with 6 bases left between them. CDR1 KGHSH and CDR2 LQKENI come from the germline V gene. The CDR3 loop reads CASSPPIGSPLHF. In DNA form, the CDR3 reads TGTGCCAGCTCACCACCTATAGGTTCACCCCTCCACTTT.

A note on this clone: Its ends do not fully match the called genes, so a read error is possible. The chain is built from TRBV11-1 and TRBJ1-1; 9 bases are a match to TRBD1. The CDR3 consists of 15 residues. Germline assignment: CDR1 SGHAT and CDR2 FQDESV (reference sequence). The chain's CDR3 is CASVNSGTGNAEAFF. The CDR3 DNA reads as TGTGCCAGCGTCAACTCCGGGACAGGGAACGCTGAAGCTTTCTTT.

The chain combines TRBV5-1 with TRBJ1-2; D is possibly TRBD1 (5 bases). Germline lookup yields CDR1 SGHRS and CDR2 YFSETQ. The V end lost 4 bases, the J end lost 6 bases, and 19 bases lay between the germline ends. The CDR3 is 15 amino acids. The CDR3, as DNA: TGCGCCAGCAGCCCCGACCCCTGGGGGAACGATGGCTACACCTTC. Its protein product is CASSPDPWGNDGYTF.

This sequence joins TRBV29-1 and TRBJ2-5; 7 positions agree with TRBD1. The CDR3 totals 13 residues. J gave up 0 bases and V 6 bases, and 4 bases lay outside the gene matches. The germline V gene encodes CDR1 SQVTM and CDR2 ANQGSEA. The CDR3 DNA reads as TGCAGCGTCGGGACAGCTCACCAAGAGACCCAGTACTTC. Amino acid sequence: CSVGTAHQETQYF.

Here the CDR3 DNA reads TGTGCCAGCAGCCGAGACAGGGCTGATGAAAAACTGTTTTTT. Protein: CASSRDRADEKLFF. V usage is TRBV5-8 and J usage is TRBJ1-4, with TRBD1 matching 7 bases. The V and J ends lost 4 bases and 6 bases, in that order; junction bases with no gene match: 6. This CDR3 is built from 14 residues. Germline CDR1 SGHTS, CDR2 YDEGEE.

This chain uses TRBV3-1 (or the pseudogene TRBV3-2) with TRBJ2-1, with TRBD1 identical over 7 bases. Unmatched junction bases numbered 9, after V lost 3 bases and J lost 1 base. Germline CDR1 is LGHDT and CDR2 is YNNKEL (reference sequence). This CDR3 is built from 17 residues. The CDR3: CASSHPQRGQSYNEQFF. CDR3 bases: TGTGCCAGCAGCCATCCCCAAAGGGGACAGTCCTACAATGAGCAGTTCTTC.

This chain connects TRBV9 to TRBJ2-1; 12 bases line up with TRBD2. The V gene end was trimmed by 4 bases and the J gene end by 4 bases; junction bases not matched to a gene: 6. Germline CDR1 SGDLS, CDR2 YYNGEE. The CDR3 has 16 amino acids. The CDR3 DNA reads as TGTGCCAGCAGCCCTCGACTAGCGGGGGAATACAATGAGCAGTTCTTC. This encodes CASSPRLAGEYNEQFF.

This chain connects TRBV7-9 to TRBJ2-3; no firm D call. The V end lost 5 bases, the J end lost 2 bases, and 5 bases lay between the germline ends. The germline V gene has CDR1 SEHNR and CDR2 FQNEAQ (reference sequence). The CDR3 contains 12 residues. CDR3 DNA: TGTGCCAGCAGCAGTAACACAGATACGCAGTATTTT. It is translated as CASSSNTDTQYF.

This rearrangement joins TRBV28 to TRBJ2-1, with D possibly being TRBD2 (6 bases). This CDR3 contains 16 residues. V lost 7 bases and J lost 8, with 24 bases in between. The germline CDR1 and CDR2 sequences are MDHEN and SYDVKM. CDR3: CASTPPGTSLGHEQFF. CDR3 sequence (DNA): TGTGCCAGCACCCCCCCTGGCACTAGCTTAGGCCATGAGCAGTTCTTC.

The V call is TRBV10-2, the J call TRBJ2-5, with 12 nucleotides matching TRBD2. Trimming removed 0 bases from V and 0 bases from J; junction bases left unmatched: 5. The length of the CDR3 is 18 residues. Germline V lookup: CDR1 WSHSY, CDR2 SAAADI. CDR3 residues: CASSESSLAGGDQETQYF. The CDR3 bases are TGCGCCAGCAGTGAGTCCTCGCTAGCGGGAGGGGACCAAGAGACCCAGTACTTC.

The chain employs TRBV18 and TRBJ1-5; D is unresolved. In germline, CDR1 is KGHSH, CDR2 LQKENI. This CDR3 contains 14 residues. V lost 4 bases, J lost 0 bases, and 7 bases lay in between. The CDR3 region is CASSQEYSNQPQHF. CDR3 coding DNA: TGTGCCAGCTCACAGGAGTATAGCAATCAGCCCCAGCATTTT.

This chain uses TRBV30 with TRBJ1-1; 7 positions agree with TRBD1. This CDR3 spans 12 amino acids. The V segment lost 7 bases and the J segment 1 base; nucleotides outside the gene matches: 3. Germline CDR1 and CDR2: GTSNPN and SVGIG (reference sequence). CDR3 protein: CALQGTNTEAFF. The DNA of the CDR3 is TGTGCCTTACAGGGGACGAACACTGAAGCTTTCTTT.

The chain uses TRBV6-1 and TRBJ2-2; D may correspond to TRBD1 or TRBD2 (6 bases each). Per the germline V gene, CDR1 is MNHNS and CDR2 is SASEGT. CDR3 length equals 15 residues. V was shortened by 2 bases and J by 7 bases, with 14 bases between the two germline ends. The CDR3 bases are TGTGCCAGCAGTGAACTTGAAGGAGGGGGCGGGGAGCTGTTTTTT. Its translation is CASSELEGGGGELFF.

As regards this clone: Germline and junction disagree at one end, which may indicate a read error. This rearrangement joins TRBV6-1 to TRBJ2-7; D uncertain. Germline V lookup: CDR1 MNHNS, CDR2 SASEGT. The CDR3 is 12 residues long. The CDR3, as DNA: TGTGCCAGCAGGGAAGAGAGCTACGAGCAGTACTTC. Translated, it gives CASREESYEQYF.

The chain links TRBV19 to TRBJ2-1, with a weak D call TRBD2 (7 bases). Deletions cut 3 bases from V and 7 bases from J, with 16 bases between. Germline assignment: CDR1 LNHDA and CDR2 SQIVND (reference sequence). The CDR3 covers 15 residues. The CDR3 DNA sequence: TGTGCCAGTAGTATTGGGGGGGGGCCGGGAAATGAGCAGTTCTTC. Protein: CASSIGGGPGNEQFF.